Following are 19 T cell receptor beta chains from one sample sequenced in a study of beta chain features in type 1 diabetes. Expressed TCRB transcripts got sequenced, as all isolated RNA was reverse transcribed. Using immunoSEQ multiplex PCR, the repertoire was profiled, and TCRdb retains in-frame clones only, with some absent. Of 350,000 to 400,000 clones detected, over 12% appear once; the ten largest clones hold about 0.018%. The specimen sequenced was naive CD4+ T cells from blood. The receptor set was obtained from a woman aged 18-35 years in good health.

The V call is TRBV11-2, the J call TRBJ2-5, with TRBD1 as a possible D gene (7 bases). Trimming removed 1 base at V and 1 base at J, with 19 bases between. Per germline, CDR1 SGHAT and CDR2 FQNNGV. The CDR3 has 18 amino acids. The CDR3 spells CASSLGRDSRVIQETQYF. The CDR3 DNA reads as TGTGCCAGCAGCTTAGGGAGGGACAGTCGCGTTATCCAAGAGACCCAGTACTTC.

This clone turned up a few times. The CDR3 here is CATSRRELNQPQHF. The CDR3 bases are TGTGCCACCAGCAGACGTGAACTCAATCAGCCCCAGCATTTT. The chain is built from TRBV15 and TRBJ1-5; D ambiguous. This CDR3 has 14 residues. Germline CDR1 is LNHNV and CDR2 is YYDKDF (reference sequence). V dropped 2 bases and J dropped 3 bases, with 8 bases sitting between them. The full variable domain, with the rest looked up from reference TRBV15 and TRBJ1-5, is DAMVIQNPRYQVTQFGKPVTLSCSQTLNHNVMYWYQQKSSQAPKLLFHYYDKDFNNEADTPDNFQSRRPNTSFCFLDIRSPGLGDTAMYLCATSRRELNQPQHFGDGTRLSIL.

The V gene is TRBV28, the J gene TRBJ2-3, with D tentatively TRBD2 (6 bases). The CDR3 has 15 amino acids. Trimming stripped 7 bases from V and 1 base from J, with 15 bases between. Germline CDR1 MDHEN, CDR2 SYDVKM. CDR3 DNA: TGTGCCAGCAATTCGCCGTCGGGAGGCACAGATACGCAGTATTTT. Protein: CASNSPSGGTDTQYF.

V is TRBV14 and J is TRBJ2-1, with 9 positions matching TRBD2. Germline CDR1 and CDR2: SGHDN and FVKESK. The V segment lost 1 base and the J segment 7 bases; nucleotides outside the gene matches: 17. The CDR3 runs to 19 residues. CDR3 in DNA: TGTGCCAGCAGCCAAGCGTGGGTGTTTCGGCGGGAGGGCCTGAATGAGCAGTTCTTC. It specifies CASSQAWVFRREGLNEQFF.

The table lists this clone with a few counts. V gene TRBV9 combines with J gene TRBJ2-1, with D unclear. The V end lost 9 bases, the J end lost 0 bases, and 16 bases lay between the germline ends. The CDR3 sequence is 15 residues long. Germline V gene data show CDR1 as SGDLS and CDR2 as YYNGEE. CDR3 sequence: CATGFGPDSYNEQFF. CDR3 nucleotide sequence: TGTGCCACCGGTTTTGGTCCCGACTCCTACAATGAGCAGTTCTTC.

The sample holds a few counts of this clone. The chain couples TRBV11-1 to TRBJ2-1; 8 positions agree with TRBD1. V was pared by 0 bases and J by 0 bases, with 1 base of the junction left unmatched. The length of the CDR3 is 16 residues. The germline gives CDR1 SGHAT, CDR2 FQDESV (reference sequence). The CDR3 DNA is TGTGCCAGCAGCTTAGCGGACAGGGTCTCCTACAATGAGCAGTTCTTC. It codes for CASSLADRVSYNEQFF.

This clone came up a few times. The chain uses TRBV30 and TRBJ2-1, with 8 positions matching TRBD2. V lost 5 bases to trimming and J lost 0 bases; unmatched junction nucleotides: 3. The V gene's germline CDR1 is GTSNPN and CDR2 SVGIG (reference sequence). This CDR3 is built from 14 residues. CDR3 sequence reads: CAWSGTSSYNEQFF. The DNA of the CDR3 is TGTGCCTGGTCCGGGACTAGCTCCTACAATGAGCAGTTCTTC.

The rearrangement links TRBV7-3 to TRBJ2-1; 8 nucleotides agree with TRBD1. The CDR3 sequence is 13 residues long. Germline lookup yields CDR1 SGHTA and CDR2 FQGTGA. Unmatched junction bases numbered 6, after V lost 6 bases and J lost 8 bases. In DNA form, the CDR3 reads TGTGCCAGCAGAGGGGGACAGGCCGATGAGCAGTTCTTC. Protein sequence: CASRGGQADEQFF.

The chain recombines TRBV4-1 with TRBJ1-2; perhaps TRBD1 as D (5 bases). The germline V gene has CDR1 MGHRA and CDR2 YSYEKL. The length of the CDR3 is 17 residues. V was shortened by 3 bases and J by 2 bases, with 19 bases between the two germline ends. CDR3 loop: CASSHALGRRDNYGYTF. Here the CDR3 DNA reads TGCGCCAGCAGCCATGCCCTGGGGCGGCGAGACAACTATGGCTACACCTTC.

In this sample, this clone turned up a few times. The chain combines TRBV5-4 with TRBJ1-2; D gene unclear. Deletions cut 4 bases from V and 8 bases from J, with 12 bases between. CDR3 length: 12 amino acids. Germline V gene data show CDR1 as SGHNT and CDR2 as YYREEE (reference sequence). CDR3 sequence: CASSLSFGGYTF. The CDR3 DNA reads as TGTGCCAGCAGCCTATCTTTCGGGGGCTACACCTTC.

A few counts support this clone. The V and J genes are TRBV9 and TRBJ2-1, with 10 bases identical to TRBD2. The CDR3 is 17 amino acids. Germline V gene data show CDR1 as SGDLS and CDR2 as YYNGEE. V trimming: 4 bases; J trimming: 6 bases; junction bases outside the gene matches: 13. The CDR3 region is CASSPMGRPSGSNEQFF. CDR3 DNA: TGTGCCAGCAGCCCGATGGGGAGGCCTAGCGGGAGCAATGAGCAGTTCTTC.

The chain uses TRBV27 and TRBJ2-3; 9 positions agree with TRBD2. CDR3 length: 16 residues. V shed 0 bases, J shed 1 base, and the junction held 2 bases outside the gene matches. The germline CDR1 and CDR2 sequences are MNHEY and SMNVEV (reference sequence). DNA of the CDR3: TGTGCCAGCAGTTTATCCCTAGCGGGACGCACAGATACGCAGTATTTT. Protein sequence: CASSLSLAGRTDTQYF.

The sample holds a few counts of this clone. This rearrangement joins TRBV6-1 to TRBJ2-1; 7 nucleotides line up with TRBD1. The junction had 5 bases not matched to a gene; V was cut back by 3 bases and J by 0 bases. Germline CDR1 MNHNS, CDR2 SASEGT. This CDR3 contains 16 residues. The CDR3 here is CASSEYRDSSYNEQFF. The CDR3 DNA sequence: TGTGCCAGCAGTGAGTATAGGGACAGCTCCTACAATGAGCAGTTCTTC.

This clone turned up a few times. This chain links TRBV28 with TRBJ2-1, with 11 positions matching TRBD2. The CDR3 spans 16 residues. The V gene's germline CDR1 is MDHEN and CDR2 SYDVKM. Trimming removed 8 bases from V and 3 bases from J; junction bases left unmatched: 9. The CDR3 DNA is TGTGCCAGCTCACTCCGCGGGACTAGCGGCTACAATGAGCAGTTCTTC. Its protein product is CASSLRGTSGYNEQFF.

The V gene is TRBV29-1, the J gene TRBJ2-1, with a possible D match to TRBD1 (5 bases). This CDR3 has 15 residues. V shed 5 bases and J shed 0 bases, with 14 bases lying between them. Germline CDR1 and CDR2: SQVTM and ANQGSEA. DNA for the CDR3: TGCAGCGTTCTTAGGGGTTCGAGCTCCTACAATGAGCAGTTCTTC. Its protein is CSVLRGSSSYNEQFF.

This clone came up a few times. The genes are TRBV5-1 and TRBJ2-1; TRBD1 is a possible D gene (5 bases). The CDR3 has 13 amino acids. Germline CDR1 SGHRS, CDR2 YFSETQ. V was shortened by 0 bases and J by 8 bases, with 9 bases between the two germline ends. The chain's CDR3 is CASSLAGQDEQFF. The CDR3 DNA is TGCGCCAGCAGCTTGGCAGGGCAGGATGAGCAGTTCTTC.

This clone was found a few times. The chain joins TRBV19 to TRBJ1-5; 7 nucleotides align to TRBD1. V was pared by 3 bases and J by 3 bases, with 17 bases of the junction left unmatched. The CDR3 runs to 19 residues. Looked up from germline, CDR1 is LNHDA and CDR2 is SQIVND (reference sequence). This CDR3 is CASSIGWGQTRGLNQPQHF. In nucleotides, the CDR3 is TGTGCCAGTAGTATTGGTTGGGGACAGACGCGGGGCCTCAATCAGCCCCAGCATTTT.

The chain has TRBV29-1 and TRBJ1-1, with D perhaps TRBD1 (6 bases). This CDR3 region has 13 residues. Per germline, CDR1 SQVTM and CDR2 ANQGSEA. The V end was cut by 1 base, the J end by 11 bases, with 17 bases between. The CDR3 region has the DNA TGCAGCGTTGAAGCACCGCTAGGACAGTGGGCTTTCTTT. This gives the protein CSVEAPLGQWAFF.

The table lists this clone with a count of one. The gene calls are TRBV7-9 and TRBJ1-1; D is perhaps TRBD1 (6 bases). V dropped 2 bases and J dropped 4 bases, with 14 bases sitting between them. The CDR3 sequence is 15 residues long. CDR1 and CDR2 from the germline V gene are SEHNR and FQNEAQ (reference sequence). CDR3 region: CASSLMGAPRTEAFF. CDR3 nucleotides: TGTGCCAGCAGCTTAATGGGGGCTCCGCGCACTGAAGCTTTCTTT. The full variable domain, with the rest looked up from reference TRBV7-9 and TRBJ1-1, is DTGVSQNPRHKITKRGQNVTFRCDPISEHNRLYWYRQTLGQGPEFLTYFQNEAQLEKSRLLSDRFSAERPKGSFSTLEIQRTEQGDSAMYLCASSLMGAPRTEAFFGQGTRLTVV.